These 9 T cell receptor beta chains originate from one sample sequenced in a study of identical twins. Each CDR3 protein gets one entry after TCRdb re-called the 5' RACE reads with MiXCR. The sample shows some 570,000 distinct CDR3 sequences, 20% to 25% of them seen only once. This same sample was also taken into another study, of yellow fever vaccine responses in identical twins.

The sequenced sample consisted of CD4+ T cells sorted from blood. These receptors came from a woman under 30 in good health.

The chain combines TRBV27 with TRBJ1-1, with D uncertain. The CDR3 runs to 13 residues. Trimming removed 3 bases at V and 6 bases at J, with 11 bases between. Germline V gives CDR1 MNHEY, CDR2 SMNVEV (reference sequence). The CDR3 here is CASSFSGSPEAFF. CDR3 nucleotides: TGTGCCAGCAGTTTTAGTGGGAGTCCTGAAGCTTTCTTT.

The chain joins TRBV4-1 to TRBJ2-2; D gene unclear. This CDR3 spans 16 amino acids. The V gene's germline CDR1 is MGHRA and CDR2 YSYEKL. Trimming stripped 8 bases from V and 0 bases from J, with 16 bases between. CDR3 DNA: TGCGCCAGCTCCCACTTGGGCAGAGCGAACACCGGGGAGCTGTTTTTT. Encoded protein: CASSHLGRANTGELFF.

V usage is TRBV12-3 or TRBV12-4 and J usage is TRBJ2-1; 8 bases fit TRBD1. The J segment lost 6 bases and the V segment lost 7 bases, leaving 8 bases of the junction unmatched. The CDR3 covers 14 residues. The chain's CDR3 is CASKLGQGSNEQFF. In DNA form, the CDR3 reads TGTGCCAGCAAGCTCGGACAGGGCAGCAATGAGCAGTTCTTC.

This clonotype was found a few times. The chain links TRBV4-2 to TRBJ1-4, with TRBD1 matching 7 bases. Unmatched junction bases numbered 7, after V lost 4 bases and J lost 5 bases. The CDR3 contains 15 residues. CDR1 and CDR2 from the germline V gene are LGHNA and YNFKEQ. Written as DNA, the CDR3 is TGTGCCAGCAGCCGGTACAGGGGACTCAATGAAAAACTGTTTTTT. Its protein product is CASSRYRGLNEKLFF.

The genes are TRBV5-1 and TRBJ2-7; a possible D gene is TRBD2 (5 bases). V dropped 8 bases and J dropped 0 bases, with 12 bases sitting between them. The length of the CDR3 is 13 residues. Germline V gives CDR1 SGHRS, CDR2 YFSETQ. The CDR3 protein is CASRGGSSYEQYV. CDR3 coding DNA: TGCGCCAGTCGGGGTGGGAGCTCCTACGAGCAGTACGTC.

This chain links TRBV19 with TRBJ2-2, with TRBD1 matching over 8 bases. The CDR3 covers 15 residues. V lost 5 bases and J lost 5; bases outside the gene matches: 7. The V gene's germline CDR1 is LNHDA and CDR2 SQIVND (reference sequence). The CDR3 sequence: CASSWTGKDTGELFF. The CDR3 DNA is TGTGCCAGTAGTTGGACAGGGAAGGATACCGGGGAGCTGTTTTTT.

This sequence joins TRBV20-1 and TRBJ2-3; no clear D. Trimming removed 0 bases from V and 6 bases from J, with 4 bases in between. This CDR3 has 11 amino acids. Per germline, CDR1 DFQATT and CDR2 SNEGSKA (reference sequence). The CDR3 sequence is CSARDFDTQYF. The CDR3 nucleotides are TGCAGTGCTAGAGATTTCGATACGCAGTATTTT.

The gene calls are TRBV3-1 and TRBJ1-2, with unresolved D. V shed 0 bases and J shed 4 bases, with 9 bases lying between them. This CDR3 is 14 amino acids long. The V gene's germline CDR1 is LGHDT and CDR2 YNNKEL (reference sequence). This chain's CDR3 is CASSQEIGSYGYTF. CDR3 coding DNA: TGTGCCAGCAGCCAAGAGATCGGGTCCTATGGCTACACCTTC.

V is TRBV4-1 and J is TRBJ1-6; D ambiguous. The ends were cut back, 4 bases at V and 5 bases at J, with 18 bases in the middle. CDR1 and CDR2 (germline): MGHRA, YSYEKL. The CDR3 loop spans 17 amino acids. The CDR3: CASSRILEGINNSPLHF. CDR3 nucleotides: TGCGCCAGCAGCCGAATCCTTGAGGGCATCAATAATTCACCCCTCCACTTT.